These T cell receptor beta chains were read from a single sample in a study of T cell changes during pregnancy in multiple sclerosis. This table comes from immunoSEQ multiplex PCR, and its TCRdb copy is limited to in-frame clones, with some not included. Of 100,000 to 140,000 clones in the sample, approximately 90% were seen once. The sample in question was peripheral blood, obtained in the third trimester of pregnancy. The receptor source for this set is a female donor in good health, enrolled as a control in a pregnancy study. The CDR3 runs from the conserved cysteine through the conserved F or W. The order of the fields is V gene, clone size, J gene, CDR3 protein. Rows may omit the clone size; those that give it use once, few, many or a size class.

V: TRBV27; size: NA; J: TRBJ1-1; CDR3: CASRAQGWRAEAFF
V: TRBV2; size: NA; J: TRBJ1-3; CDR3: CASSDEGAAGNTIYF
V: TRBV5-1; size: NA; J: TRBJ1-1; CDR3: CASSGTGIAFSEAFF
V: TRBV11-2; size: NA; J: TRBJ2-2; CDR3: CASSSYRVAGELFF
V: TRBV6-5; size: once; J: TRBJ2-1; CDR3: CASSLDYQYNEQFF
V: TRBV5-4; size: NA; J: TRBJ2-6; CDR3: CASSPGGPGANVLTF
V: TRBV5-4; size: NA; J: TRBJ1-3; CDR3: CASSSSSISGNTIYF
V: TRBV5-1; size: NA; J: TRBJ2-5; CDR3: CASSLELAGGETQYF
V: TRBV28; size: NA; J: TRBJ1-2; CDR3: CASSLQGDGYTF
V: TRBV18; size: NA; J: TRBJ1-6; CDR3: CASSRGQDNSPLHF